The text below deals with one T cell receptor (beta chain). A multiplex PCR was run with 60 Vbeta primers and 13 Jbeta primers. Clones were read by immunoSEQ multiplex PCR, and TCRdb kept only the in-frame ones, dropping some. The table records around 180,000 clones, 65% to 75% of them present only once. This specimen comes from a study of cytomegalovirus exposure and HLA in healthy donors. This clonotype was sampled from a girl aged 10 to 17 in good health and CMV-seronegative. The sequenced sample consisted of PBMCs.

The CDR3 nucleotides read TGTGCCAGCAGCTTGGGACAGGGTGTTTCCTACGAGCAGTACTTC. Its protein is CASSLGQGVSYEQYF. The chain employs TRBV7-9 and TRBJ2-7, with 9 bases identical to TRBD1. The ends lost 3 bases at V and 1 base at J; junction bases unmatched: 4. This CDR3 contains 15 residues. Per germline, CDR1 SEHNR and CDR2 FQNEAQ (reference sequence).